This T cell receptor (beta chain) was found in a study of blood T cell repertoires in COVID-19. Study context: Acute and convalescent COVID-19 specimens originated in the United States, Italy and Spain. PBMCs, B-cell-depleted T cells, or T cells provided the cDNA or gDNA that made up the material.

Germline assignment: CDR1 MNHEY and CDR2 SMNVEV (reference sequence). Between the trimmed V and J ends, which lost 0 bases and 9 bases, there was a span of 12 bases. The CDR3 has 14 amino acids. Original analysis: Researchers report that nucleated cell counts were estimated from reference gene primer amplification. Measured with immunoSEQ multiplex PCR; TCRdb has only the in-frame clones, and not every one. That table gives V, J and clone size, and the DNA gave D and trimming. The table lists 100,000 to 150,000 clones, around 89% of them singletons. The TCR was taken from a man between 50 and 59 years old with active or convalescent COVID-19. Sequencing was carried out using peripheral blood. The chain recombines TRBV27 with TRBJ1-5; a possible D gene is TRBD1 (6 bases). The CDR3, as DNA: TGTGCCAGCAGTTTATCGGTGGGGGCCTGGCCCCAGCATTTT. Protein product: CASSLSVGAWPQHF.